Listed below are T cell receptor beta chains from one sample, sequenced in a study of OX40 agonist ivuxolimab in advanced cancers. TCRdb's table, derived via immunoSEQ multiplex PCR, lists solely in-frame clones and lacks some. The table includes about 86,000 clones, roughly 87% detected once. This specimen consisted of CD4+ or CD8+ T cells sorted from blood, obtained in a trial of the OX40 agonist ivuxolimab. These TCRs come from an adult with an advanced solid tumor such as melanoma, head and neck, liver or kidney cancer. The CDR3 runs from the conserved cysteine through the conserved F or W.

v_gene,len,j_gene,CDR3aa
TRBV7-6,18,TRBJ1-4,CASSLETGTGSLGEKLFF
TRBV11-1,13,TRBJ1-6,CASSSAYNSPLHF
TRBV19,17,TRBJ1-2,CASSISSGTGVPYGYTF
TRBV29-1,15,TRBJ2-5,CSVEDRTGHEETQYF
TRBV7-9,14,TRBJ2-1,CASSFRGLSNEQFF
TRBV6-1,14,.,CASKYREGFYEQYF
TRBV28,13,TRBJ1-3,CASSPGRRNTIYF
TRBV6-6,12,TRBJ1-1,CASKRGGTEAFF
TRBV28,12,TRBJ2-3,CASSRGTDTQYF
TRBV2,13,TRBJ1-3,CASRLNSGNTIYF
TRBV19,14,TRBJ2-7,CASSIRPGGYEQYF
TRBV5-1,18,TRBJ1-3,CASSLGAPGRPSGNTIYF
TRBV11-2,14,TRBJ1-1,CASSLPQGNTEAFF
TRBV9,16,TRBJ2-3,CASSVWGLAGTDTQYF
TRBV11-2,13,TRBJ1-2,CASSLVRERGYTF
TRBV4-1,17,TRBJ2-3,CASSSYGTSGRTDTQYF
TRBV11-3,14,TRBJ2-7,CASSLGGGYYEQYF
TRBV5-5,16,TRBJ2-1,CASSQWGRSSYNEQFF
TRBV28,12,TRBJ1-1,CASSLTNTEAFF
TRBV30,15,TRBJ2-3,CAWSPPRTFPDTQYF
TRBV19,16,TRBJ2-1,CASSTRLAGTYNEQFF
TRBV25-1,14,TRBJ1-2,CASSVGGQGNGYTF
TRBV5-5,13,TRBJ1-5,CASSFGDPQPQHF
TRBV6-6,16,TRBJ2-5,CASSLRTSGLQETQYF
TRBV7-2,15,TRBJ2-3,CASSLSGLGTDTQYF
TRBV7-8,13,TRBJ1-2,CASMLTPSGGYTF
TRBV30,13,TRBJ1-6,CAWSRGQNSPLHF
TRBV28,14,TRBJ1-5,CATKRRVGNQPQHF
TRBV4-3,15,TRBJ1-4,CASSRHRNLGEKLFF
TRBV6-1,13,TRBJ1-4,CASSNSLDEKLFF
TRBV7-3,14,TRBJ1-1,CASSLQGSNTEAFF
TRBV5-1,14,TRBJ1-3,CASSLGPGGNTIYF
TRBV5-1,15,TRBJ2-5,CASSPVRTTRETQYF
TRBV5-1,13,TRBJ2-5,CASSPVRGETQYF
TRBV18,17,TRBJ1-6,CASSPRGQPYGSSPLHF
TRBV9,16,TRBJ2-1,CASSPFVTGLFNEQFF
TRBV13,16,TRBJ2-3,CASTRQEWGLGDTQYF
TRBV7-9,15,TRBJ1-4,CASSLLGRSNEKLFF
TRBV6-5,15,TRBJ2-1,CASSRLAITYNEQFF
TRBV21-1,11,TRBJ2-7,CAGRGVREQYF
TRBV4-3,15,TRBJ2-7,CASSQVAGGEYEQYF
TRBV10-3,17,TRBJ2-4,CAISESITGTGKNIQYF
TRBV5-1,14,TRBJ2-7,CASRTGPGDYEQYF
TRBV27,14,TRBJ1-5,CASSYTGKDQPQHF
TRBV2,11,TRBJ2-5,CASIQAETQYF
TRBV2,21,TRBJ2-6,CASSSRTSGSTGEAGANVLTF
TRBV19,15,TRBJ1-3,CASPRGEDSGNTIYF
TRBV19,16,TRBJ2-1,CASSKASGSPLNEQFF
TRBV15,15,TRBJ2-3,CATSRDGLLTDTQYF
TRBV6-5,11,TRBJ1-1,CASSRGAEAFF
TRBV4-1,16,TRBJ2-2,CASSPGRGRDTGELFF
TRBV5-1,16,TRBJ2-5,CASSPLRAAPQETQYF
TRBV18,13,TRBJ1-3,CASSPRDRDTIYF
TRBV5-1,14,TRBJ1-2,CASRSTGANYGYTF